The present entry profiles one T cell receptor beta chain with its context. The antigen remains unidentified. The time point: week 5, during vaccination. Every single dose of the vaccine, 300 ug of mutant IDH1 20-mer peptide, came with topical imiquimod. V shed 5 bases and J shed 7 bases, with 17 bases lying between them. This CDR3 region has 15 residues. Germline V gene lookup returns CDR1 PRHDT and CDR2 FYEKMQ (reference sequence). This entry belongs to a study of a mutant IDH1 vaccine in newly diagnosed glioma. TCRdb's copy holds only in-frame clones and misses some; the assay was immunoSEQ multiplex PCR. The sample records about 36,000 clones, 80% to 90% being singletons.

The specimen comprised PBMCs, sampled from a glioma patient whose treatment included an IDH1 peptide vaccine. The origin of this receptor is a man aged 50 or older with glioma. V gene TRBV13 combines with J gene TRBJ2-2, with D maybe TRBD2 (5 bases). CDR3 nucleotides: TGTGCCAGCAGCCCGCCGCTACTAGTTGGCGGGGAGCTGTTTTTT. It is translated as CASSPPLLVGGELFF.